The rows below give T cell receptor beta chains drawn from one sample of a study of cytotoxic CD8 clonotypes in ibrutinib-treated CLL. Sequencing used immunoSEQ multiplex PCR; TCRdb keeps in-frame clones, though not all of them. Among roughly 130,000 clones listed, roughly three quarters were seen once. Sequences were derived from PBMCs, sampled after 12 months of ibrutinib treatment. These receptors all stem from a human donor with chronic lymphocytic leukemia. The CDR3 runs from the conserved cysteine through the conserved F or W. Each record gives: V gene, J gene, clone size, D gene, CDR3 DNA, CDR3 protein. A D gene is named only where the DNA matches it firmly. Rows may omit the clone size; those that give it use once, few, many or a size class.

v_gene: TRBV2
j_gene: TRBJ1-1
abundance: .
d_gene: .
CDR3nt: TGTGCCAGCAAGGAGAACACTGAAGCTTTCTTT
CDR3aa: CASKENTEAFF

v_gene: TRBV27
j_gene: TRBJ2-3
abundance: .
d_gene: TRBD2
CDR3nt: TGTGCCAGCAGTTTACGGGCCACTAGCGGCCTCCGCACAGATACGCAGTATTTT
CDR3aa: CASSLRATSGLRTDTQYF

v_gene: TRBV10-3
j_gene: TRBJ1-1
abundance: few
d_gene: .
CDR3nt: TGTGCCATCATTGGGGGGCGGAACACTGAAGCTTTCTTT
CDR3aa: CAIIGGRNTEAFF

v_gene: TRBV9
j_gene: TRBJ2-1
abundance: once
d_gene: .
CDR3nt: TGTGCCAGCAGCCCCACCTCCCCGGGACTTGCCTACAATGAGCAGTTCTTC
CDR3aa: CASSPTSPGLAYNEQFF

v_gene: TRBV5-8
j_gene: TRBJ2-7
abundance: .
d_gene: .
CDR3nt: TGTGCCAGCAGCTTCCGGTTCTACGAGCAGTACTTC
CDR3aa: CASSFRFYEQYF

v_gene: TRBV19
j_gene: TRBJ1-1
abundance: .
d_gene: .
CDR3nt: TGTGCCAGTAGTATTAACAGGGCGGAAGCTTTCTTT
CDR3aa: CASSINRAEAFF

v_gene: TRBV7-6
j_gene: TRBJ2-1
abundance: .
d_gene: .
CDR3nt: TGTGCCAGCAGCTTAGCCCTGGGGGTAGAGAGCGGATACAATGAGCAGTTCTTC
CDR3aa: CASSLALGVESGYNEQFF

v_gene: TRBV5-1
j_gene: TRBJ1-1
abundance: .
d_gene: .
CDR3nt: TGCGCCAGCATGGGGAACACTGAAGCTTTCTTT
CDR3aa: CASMGNTEAFF

v_gene: TRBV7-8
j_gene: TRBJ2-2
abundance: .
d_gene: .
CDR3nt: TGTGCCCACGGGGCAGAAAACACCGGGGAGCTGTTTTTT
CDR3aa: CAHGAENTGELFF

v_gene: TRBV7-6
j_gene: TRBJ2-7
abundance: .
d_gene: TRBD1
CDR3nt: TGTGCCAGCAGCTCCGCGCAGCGACAGGGCCACTACGAGCAGTACTTC
CDR3aa: CASSSAQRQGHYEQYF

v_gene: TRBV6-6
j_gene: TRBJ1-1
abundance: .
d_gene: .
CDR3nt: TGTGCCAGCAGTTACTGGGGCCAGGGAAGGTCTGAAGCTTTCTTT
CDR3aa: CASSYWGQGRSEAFF

v_gene: TRBV2
j_gene: TRBJ1-3
abundance: few
d_gene: .
CDR3nt: TGTGCCAGCAGGGGGTCTGGAAACACCATATATTTT
CDR3aa: CASRGSGNTIYF

v_gene: TRBV7-7
j_gene: TRBJ2-2
abundance: .
d_gene: TRBD2
CDR3nt: TGTGCTAGCAGCTCTATAGCGGGAGATCGTACCGGGGAGCTGTTTTTT
CDR3aa: CASSSIAGDRTGELFF

v_gene: TRBV2
j_gene: TRBJ2-3
abundance: .
d_gene: .
CDR3nt: TGTGCCAGCAGTGACCGGCGGGTAGCGGCTAGCACAGATACGCAGTATTTT
CDR3aa: CASSDRRVAASTDTQYF

v_gene: TRBV2
j_gene: TRBJ2-7
abundance: .
d_gene: TRBD2
CDR3nt: TGTGCCAGCAGTGATTGGTGGGAGGGTTCTTACAGTTCGCGGTACTTC
CDR3aa: CASSDWWEGSYSSRYF

v_gene: TRBV19
j_gene: TRBJ1-1
abundance: .
d_gene: .
CDR3nt: TGTGCCAGTAGCCCCCTTTCTCAGGGTGAAGCTTTCTTT
CDR3aa: CASSPLSQGEAFF

v_gene: TRBV29-1
j_gene: TRBJ2-1
abundance: once
d_gene: .
CDR3nt: TGCAGCGTAGGGGGGCCGTTGAATGAGCAGTTCTTC
CDR3aa: CSVGGPLNEQFF

v_gene: TRBV30
j_gene: TRBJ1-4
abundance: once
d_gene: .
CDR3nt: TGTGCCTGGAACGCATTTAATGAAAAACTGTTTTTT
CDR3aa: CAWNAFNEKLFF

v_gene: TRBV6-6
j_gene: TRBJ1-1
abundance: .
d_gene: TRBD1
CDR3nt: TGTGCCAGCAGTTACGGACAGGGGATATGGAACACTGAAGCTTTCTTT
CDR3aa: CASSYGQGIWNTEAFF

v_gene: TRBV10-3
j_gene: TRBJ2-7
abundance: once
d_gene: .
CDR3nt: TGTGCCATCAGTGAGCCTAGCCGGGAGCGAGTCCACGAGCAGTACTTC
CDR3aa: CAISEPSRERVHEQYF

v_gene: TRBV4-1
j_gene: TRBJ2-7
abundance: few
d_gene: .
CDR3nt: TGCGCCAGCAGCCAAGATTACGGGGGCTCCCCGTCGTCCTACGAGCAGTACTTC
CDR3aa: CASSQDYGGSPSSYEQYF

v_gene: TRBV6-4
j_gene: TRBJ2-1
abundance: few
d_gene: .
CDR3nt: TGTGCCAGCAGTGATTCCGGGAGTGCGCAGTTCTTC
CDR3aa: CASSDSGSAQFF